These 9 T cell receptor beta chains came from one sample sequenced in a study of T cell responses to AZD1222 COVID-19 vaccine. The repertoire was sequenced with immunoSEQ multiplex PCR; TCRdb's copy has only in-frame clones and lacks some. The sample includes about 140,000 clones, about 88% seen only once; the top ten take 3% to 4%. Source: peripheral blood, taken 28 days after the second AZD1222 dose. Receptors were obtained from an adult who received the AZD1222 COVID-19 vaccine.

This clone came up once. The rearrangement uses TRBV19 and TRBJ2-7; TRBD1 aligns across 7 bases. Germline values: CDR1 LNHDA, CDR2 SQIVND (reference sequence). The CDR3 is 15 residues long. Unmatched junction bases numbered 6, after V lost 4 bases and J lost 0 bases. CDR3 in amino acids: CASSKGAGASYEQYF. The CDR3 DNA reads TGTGCCAGTAGTAAGGGGGCGGGCGCCTCCTACGAGCAGTACTTC.

The J gene is TRBJ2-3, the V gene TRBV4-3; D perhaps matches TRBD1 (6 bases). V was shortened by 4 bases and J by 4 bases, with 18 bases between the two germline ends. The CDR3 has 16 amino acids. CDR1 and CDR2 (germline): LGHNA, YSLEER. CDR3 amino acids: CASSPDRPGAADTQYF. The CDR3 bases are TGCGCCAGCAGCCCGGATCGGCCAGGGGCTGCAGATACGCAGTATTTT.

The V gene is TRBV7-9, the J gene TRBJ1-2, with D maybe TRBD1 (5 bases). Trimming took off 1 base at V and 2 bases at J, with 8 bases between the two ends. CDR1 is SEHNR and CDR2 is FQNEAQ in the germline V gene (reference sequence). The length of the CDR3 is 14 residues. CDR3 region: CASSLEAGNYGYTF. The CDR3 DNA reads TGTGCCAGCAGCTTAGAGGCAGGGAACTATGGCTACACCTTC.

This clone is a singleton in its sample. The chain recombines TRBV11-2 with TRBJ2-3, with TRBD2 identical over 10 bases. The CDR3 length is 15 residues. Germline assignment: CDR1 SGHAT and CDR2 FQNNGV. V lost 5 bases, J lost 5 bases, and 7 bases stayed unmatched. The CDR3 spells CASSTLAGVGDTQYF. CDR3 bases: TGTGCCAGCAGCACCCTAGCGGGAGTGGGAGATACGCAGTATTTT. Based on the CDR3 plus reference TRBV11-2 and TRBJ2-3, the full variable domain is EAGVAQSPRYKIIEKRQSVAFWCNPISGHATLYWYQQILGQGPKLLIQFQNNGVVDDSQLPKDRFSAERLKGVDSTLKIQPAKLEDSAVYLCASSTLAGVGDTQYFGPGTRLTVL.

The J gene is TRBJ2-1, the V gene TRBV6-1, with 8 bases aligning to TRBD1. The CDR3 consists of 12 residues. After removal of 3 bases from V and 15 bases from J, the junction contained 7 bases not matched to a gene. Germline V CDR1 and CDR2: MNHNS, SASEGT. In DNA form, the CDR3 reads TGTGCCAGCAGTGAGGGGACAGGCGTGCTGTTCTTC. Protein sequence: CASSEGTGVLFF.

The V and J genes are TRBV10-3 and TRBJ2-3; TRBD2 aligns across 14 bases. The germline V gene has CDR1 ENHRY and CDR2 SYGVKD. The CDR3 length is 19 residues. With 8 bases clipped from V and 1 base from J, the junction kept 14 bases outside the gene matches. The CDR3 protein is CAIGGAGTSGSQGTDTQYF. The CDR3 region has the DNA TGTGCCATCGGGGGAGCCGGGACTAGCGGGAGTCAGGGCACAGATACGCAGTATTTT.

The CDR3 loop is CASSWTSGSHQETQYF. The CDR3 DNA is TGTGCCAGCAGTTGGACTAGCGGGAGCCACCAAGAGACCCAGTACTTC. The genes are TRBV27 and TRBJ2-5, with TRBD2 matching over 13 bases. V shed 4 bases, J shed 0 bases, and the junction held 2 bases outside the gene matches. The CDR3 is 16 residues long. CDR1 and CDR2 from the germline V gene are MNHEY and SMNVEV (reference sequence).

The chain recombines TRBV4-1 with TRBJ1-1, with a weak D call TRBD1 (5 bases). Trimming took 1 base from V and 1 from J, leaving 13 bases between them. Looked up from germline, CDR1 is MGHRA and CDR2 is YSYEKL. CDR3 length equals 16 residues. The CDR3 protein is CASSQAERGANTEAFF. In DNA form, the CDR3 reads TGCGCCAGCAGCCAAGCCGAACGAGGGGCGAACACTGAAGCTTTCTTT.

This sequence joins TRBV19 and TRBJ1-2; maybe TRBD1 (5 bases). This CDR3 is 15 amino acids long. CDR1 is LNHDA and CDR2 is SQIVND in the germline V gene (reference sequence). Trimming took off 6 bases at V and 4 bases at J, with 18 bases between the two ends. CDR3 sequence reads: CASSPTGSRGYGYTF. CDR3 in DNA: TGTGCCAGTAGCCCAACAGGCAGCCGTGGCTATGGCTACACCTTC.